These 20 T cell receptor beta chains originate from one sample sequenced in a study of CD8+CD57+ T cells in acquired aplastic anemia. TCR beta VDJ and CDR3 profiles were obtained from a genomic DNA template. TCRdb fed the reads into MiXCR, producing one record per CDR3 protein. The sample shows 90,000 to 120,000 distinct CDR3 sequences, less than 65% of them seen only once. The sample taken for sequencing was sorted CD4+, CD8+, or CD8+CD57+ T cells (not recorded which) from PBMCs. The receptors derive from a human donor in good health, serving as a control.

The chain joins TRBV10-3 to TRBJ1-5, with D unclear. V lost 4 bases, J lost 1 base, and 5 bases lay in between. Germline lookup yields CDR1 ENHRY and CDR2 SYGVKD. The CDR3 runs to 13 residues. In DNA form, the CDR3 reads TGTGCCATCAGTGCGGACAGCAATCAGCCCCAGCATTTT. Translating gives CAISADSNQPQHF.

The chain combines TRBV20-1 with TRBJ2-3; the D gene is possibly TRBD2 (6 bases). The germline V gene has CDR1 DFQATT and CDR2 SNEGSKA (reference sequence). This CDR3 contains 16 residues. V was clipped by 1 base and J by 0 bases, with 14 bases between them. The CDR3 DNA follows: TGCAGTGCTAGAGGGGGGACTCGCCCTAGCACAGATACGCAGTATTTT. Encoded protein: CSARGGTRPSTDTQYF.

J is TRBJ2-7 and V is TRBV25-1; D is unclear. Germline V gene sequence: CDR1 MGHDK, CDR2 SYGVNS. V was trimmed by 1 base and J by 0 bases, leaving 7 bases between them. The CDR3 has 14 residues. The CDR3 DNA is TGTGCCAGCAGTGAATTTGGCAGCTCCTACGAGCAGTACTTC. It is translated as CASSEFGSSYEQYF.

V is TRBV2 and J is TRBJ1-6; D perhaps matches TRBD1 (5 bases). The ends were cut back, 8 bases at V and 2 bases at J, with 7 bases in the middle. The length of the CDR3 is 13 residues. Germline CDR1 and CDR2: SNHLY and FYNNEI. The CDR3 nucleotides read TGTGCCAGCCGGGGGGCCTATAATTCACCCCTCCACTTT. Translation: CASRGAYNSPLHF.

The V and J genes are TRBV25-1 and TRBJ1-1; no firm D call. With 6 bases removed from V and 6 bases from J, the gap between germline ends came to 14 bases. Per germline, CDR1 MGHDK and CDR2 SYGVNS. This CDR3 region has 13 residues. The CDR3 region is CASSLAPLAEAFF. The CDR3 DNA follows: TGTGCCAGCAGCTTAGCCCCCCTCGCTGAAGCTTTCTTT.

This clonotype was seen at least ten times. This rearrangement joins TRBV6-2 or TRBV6-3 to TRBJ1-1; D is possibly TRBD1 (5 bases). Germline V CDR1 and CDR2: MNHEY, SVGEGT. The CDR3 sequence is 11 residues long. V gave up 6 bases and J gave up 6 bases, with 8 bases separating them. This chain's CDR3 is CASRQAPEAFF. CDR3 DNA: TGTGCCAGCAGACAGGCGCCTGAAGCTTTCTTT.

This clonotype was seen at least ten times. The chain carries TRBV4-2 and TRBJ1-5; D possibly corresponds to TRBD1 (6 bases). From germline, CDR1 is LGHNA and CDR2 YNFKEQ. Between the trimmed V and J ends, which lost 6 bases and 5 bases, there was a span of 20 bases. The CDR3 totals 16 residues. The CDR3 loop is CASSQPSIDRHQPQHF. DNA of the CDR3: TGTGCCAGCAGTCAGCCTTCAATCGACAGGCATCAGCCCCAGCATTTT.

This clonotype was seen ten or more times. The gene calls are TRBV4-3 and TRBJ1-3; D is undetermined. The CDR3 has 13 amino acids. V was shortened by 2 bases and J by 4 bases, with 6 bases between the two germline ends. Germline CDR1 LGHNA, CDR2 YSLEER. In DNA form, the CDR3 reads TGCGCCAGCAGCCAATTCAAAGGAAACACCATATATTTT. Encoded protein: CASSQFKGNTIYF.

This clonotype has a count of ten or more. The rearrangement uses TRBV10-3 and TRBJ2-7; TRBD1 aligns across 9 bases. The J segment lost 4 bases and the V segment lost 2 bases, leaving 9 bases of the junction unmatched. CDR3 length: 16 amino acids. In germline, CDR1 is ENHRY, CDR2 SYGVKD. The CDR3 sequence is CAISEPNRDREYEQYF. The CDR3 region has the DNA TGTGCCATCAGTGAGCCAAACCGGGACAGGGAGTACGAGCAGTACTTC.

In its sample, this clonotype was seen a few times. The chain is built from TRBV20-1 and TRBJ1-5, with TRBD1 as a possible D gene (6 bases). V lost 6 bases to trimming and J lost 0 bases, with 15 bases between them. CDR1 DFQATT and CDR2 SNEGSKA come from the germline V gene (reference sequence). The CDR3 extends over 15 amino acids. This CDR3 is CSAAAVRGSNQPQHF. Written as DNA, the CDR3 is TGCAGTGCGGCCGCCGTCAGGGGTAGCAATCAGCCCCAGCATTTT.

CDR3 loop: CASNLGIGETQYF. DNA for the CDR3: TGTGCCAGCAACCTAGGAATCGGTGAGACCCAGTACTTC. The genes are TRBV12-3 or TRBV12-4 and TRBJ2-5; D is ambiguous. The CDR3 consists of 13 residues. The V gene lost 7 bases and the J gene lost 5 bases, with 14 bases spanning the gap.

The CDR3 protein is CASSVGTGNNEQFF. CDR3 in DNA: TGTGCCAGCAGTGTAGGGACAGGCAACAATGAGCAGTTCTTC. The V gene is TRBV7-6, the J gene TRBJ2-1; 8 nucleotides match TRBD1. CDR3 size: 14 residues. With 6 bases clipped from V and 5 bases from J, the junction kept 6 bases outside the gene matches. Germline values: CDR1 SGHVS, CDR2 FNYEAQ.

V and J are TRBV20-1 and TRBJ2-1; 12 nucleotides agree with TRBD2. Per germline, CDR1 DFQATT and CDR2 SNEGSKA (reference sequence). Germline trimming cut 0 bases from V and 4 bases from J; bases unmatched to any gene: 7. This CDR3 has 17 residues. The CDR3 sequence: CSAREDLAGGGYNEQFF. CDR3 nucleotides: TGCAGTGCTAGAGAAGATCTAGCGGGAGGGGGTTACAATGAGCAGTTCTTC.

This sequence joins TRBV5-5 and TRBJ1-6; D is perhaps TRBD1 (5 bases). With 7 bases removed from V and 7 bases from J, the gap between germline ends came to 21 bases. Germline-derived CDR1 and CDR2 are SGHKS and YYEKEE (reference sequence). CDR3 length equals 16 residues. CDR3 sequence: CASGKTGEGGNSPLHF. CDR3 DNA: TGTGCCAGCGGGAAAACAGGAGAGGGAGGGAATTCACCCCTCCACTTT.

The chain joins TRBV2 to TRBJ1-6; D is unresolved. Germline CDR1 SNHLY, CDR2 FYNNEI. The CDR3 consists of 14 residues. The V gene lost 1 base and the J gene lost 9 bases, with 10 bases spanning the gap. CDR3 sequence: CASSEGGSPSPLHF. As DNA, the CDR3 is TGTGCCAGCAGTGAAGGGGGTTCCCCTTCACCCCTCCACTTT.

The chain carries TRBV20-1 and TRBJ1-1, with 10 positions matching TRBD1. The CDR3 has 13 residues. After removal of 6 bases from V and 4 bases from J, the junction contained 5 bases not matched to a gene. In germline, CDR1 is DFQATT, CDR2 SNEGSKA (reference sequence). This chain's CDR3 is CSARGQGSTEAFF. The DNA of the CDR3 is TGCAGTGCCCGGGGACAGGGGAGCACTGAAGCTTTCTTT.

V and J are TRBV2 and TRBJ2-2; D gene unclear. The CDR3 is 15 amino acids. Germline CDR1 SNHLY, CDR2 FYNNEI. V lost 4 bases and J 1 base, leaving 10 bases between the germline ends. The CDR3 reads CASSGSGGNTGELFF. CDR3 DNA: TGTGCCAGCAGTGGGTCGGGCGGGAACACCGGGGAGCTGTTTTTT.

V and J are TRBV19 and TRBJ2-3; 7 positions match TRBD2. Losses at the gene ends were 10 bases for V and 1 base for J; bases not matched to a gene: 11. The germline V gene has CDR1 LNHDA and CDR2 SQIVND (reference sequence). The CDR3 totals 15 residues. This CDR3 reads CATAWGGTRTDTQYF. The CDR3 DNA follows: TGTGCCACCGCCTGGGGAGGGACCCGCACAGATACGCAGTATTTT.

This chain joins TRBV24-1 and TRBJ1-5, with D uncertain. The CDR3 length is 14 residues. V was pared by 3 bases and J by 7 bases, with 12 bases between. Looked up from germline, CDR1 is KGHDR and CDR2 is SFDVKD. DNA of the CDR3: TGTGCCACCAGTGATCACGGGGTTTCGCAGCCCCAGCATTTT. It specifies CATSDHGVSQPQHF.

The chain carries TRBV29-1 and TRBJ1-1; D is possibly TRBD1 (6 bases). The length of the CDR3 is 13 residues. CDR1 and CDR2 (germline): SQVTM, ANQGSEA. V was trimmed by 2 bases and J by 4 bases, leaving 11 bases between them. CDR3 amino acids: CSVETGMGTEAFF. CDR3 bases: TGCAGCGTTGAAACAGGGATGGGCACTGAAGCTTTCTTT.